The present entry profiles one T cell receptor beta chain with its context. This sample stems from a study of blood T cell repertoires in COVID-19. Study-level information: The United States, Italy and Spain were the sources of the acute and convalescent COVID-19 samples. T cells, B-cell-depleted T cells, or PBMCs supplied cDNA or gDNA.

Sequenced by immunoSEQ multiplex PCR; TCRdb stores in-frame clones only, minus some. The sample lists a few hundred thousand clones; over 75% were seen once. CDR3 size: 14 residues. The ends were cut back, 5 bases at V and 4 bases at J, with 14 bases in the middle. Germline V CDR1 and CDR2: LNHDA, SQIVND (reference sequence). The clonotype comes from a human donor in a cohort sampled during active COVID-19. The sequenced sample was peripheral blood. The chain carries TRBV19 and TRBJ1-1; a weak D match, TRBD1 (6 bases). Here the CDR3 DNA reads TGTGCCAGTAGTTTGGGTATAGGGGGCACTGAAGCTTTCTTT. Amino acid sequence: CASSLGIGGTEAFF. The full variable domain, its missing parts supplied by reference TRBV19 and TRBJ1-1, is DGGITQSPKYLFRKEGQNVTLSCEQNLNHDAMYWYRQDPGQGLRLIYYSQIVNDFQKGDIAEGYSVSREKKESFPLTVTSAQKNPTAFYLCASSLGIGGTEAFFGQGTRLTVV.